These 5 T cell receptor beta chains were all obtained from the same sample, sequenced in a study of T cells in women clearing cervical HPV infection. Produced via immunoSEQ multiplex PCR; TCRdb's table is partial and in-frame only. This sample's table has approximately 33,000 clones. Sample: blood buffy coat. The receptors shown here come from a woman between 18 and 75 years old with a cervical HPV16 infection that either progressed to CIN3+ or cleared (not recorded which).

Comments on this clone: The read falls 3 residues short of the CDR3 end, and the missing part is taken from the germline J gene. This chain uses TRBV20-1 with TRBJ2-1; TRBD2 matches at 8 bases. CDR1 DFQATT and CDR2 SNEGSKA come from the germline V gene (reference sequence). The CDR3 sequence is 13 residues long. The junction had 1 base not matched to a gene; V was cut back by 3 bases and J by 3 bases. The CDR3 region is CSASGGDYNEQFF. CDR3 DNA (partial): TGCAGTGCTAGCGGGGGGGACTACAATGAG.

CDR3 sequence reads: CASSEVAGGGETQYF. Partial CDR3 DNA: TGTGCCAGCAGTGAAGTTGCGGGAGGTGGAGAGACC. This chain connects TRBV6-1 to TRBJ2-5; TRBD2 agrees at 8 bases. The read terminates 3 residues ahead of where the CDR3 ends, so the germline J gene completes it. The CDR3 sequence is 15 residues long. The V segment lost 1 base and the J segment 4 bases; nucleotides outside the gene matches: 5. The germline V gene has CDR1 MNHNS and CDR2 SASEGT.

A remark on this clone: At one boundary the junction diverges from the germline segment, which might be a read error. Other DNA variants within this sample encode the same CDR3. CDR3 bases read: TGTGCCAGCAGCTTAGGGGGGGGAGCTGGAAACACG. It is translated as CASSLGGGAGNT. The entire CDR3 sequence reads CASSLGGGAGNTIYF. The V and J genes are TRBV7-2 and TRBJ1-3; D is possibly TRBD1 (5 bases). The CDR3 is cut off 3 residues early in the read; its end comes from the germline J gene. CDR1 is SGHTA, CDR2 FQGNSA, per germline. The CDR3 sequence is 15 residues long.

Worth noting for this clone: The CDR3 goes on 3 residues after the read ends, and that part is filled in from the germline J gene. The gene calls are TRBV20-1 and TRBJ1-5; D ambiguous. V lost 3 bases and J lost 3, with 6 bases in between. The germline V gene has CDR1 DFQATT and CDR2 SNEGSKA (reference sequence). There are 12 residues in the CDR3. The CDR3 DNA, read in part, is TGCAGTGCTAGCCAACACAATCAGCCC. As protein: CSASQHNQP. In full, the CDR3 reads CSASQHNQPQHF.

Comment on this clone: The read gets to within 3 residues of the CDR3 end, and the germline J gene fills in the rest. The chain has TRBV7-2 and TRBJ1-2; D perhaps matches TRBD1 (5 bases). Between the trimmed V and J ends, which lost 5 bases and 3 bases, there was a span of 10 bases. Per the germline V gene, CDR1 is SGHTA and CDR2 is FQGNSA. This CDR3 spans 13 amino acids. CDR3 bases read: TGTGCCAGCAGCCCTAGACAGTACTATGGC. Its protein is CASSPRQYYG. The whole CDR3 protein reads CASSPRQYYGYTF.